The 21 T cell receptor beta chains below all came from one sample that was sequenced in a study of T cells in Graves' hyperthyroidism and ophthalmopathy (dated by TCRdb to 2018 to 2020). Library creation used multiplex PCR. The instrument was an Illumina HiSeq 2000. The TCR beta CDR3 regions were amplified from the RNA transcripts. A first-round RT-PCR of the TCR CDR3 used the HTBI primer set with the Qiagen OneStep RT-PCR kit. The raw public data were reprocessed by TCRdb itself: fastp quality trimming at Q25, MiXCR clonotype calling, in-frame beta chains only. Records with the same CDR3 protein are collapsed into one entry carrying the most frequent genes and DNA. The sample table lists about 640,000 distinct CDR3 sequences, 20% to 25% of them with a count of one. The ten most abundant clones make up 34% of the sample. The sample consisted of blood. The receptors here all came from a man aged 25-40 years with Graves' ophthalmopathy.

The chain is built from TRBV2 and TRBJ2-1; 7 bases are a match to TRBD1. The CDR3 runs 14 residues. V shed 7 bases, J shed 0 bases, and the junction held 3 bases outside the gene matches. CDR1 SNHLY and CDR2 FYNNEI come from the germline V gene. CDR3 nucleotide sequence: TGTGCCAGCAACCGGGACAGCTCCTACAATGAGCAGTTCTTC. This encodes CASNRDSSYNEQFF. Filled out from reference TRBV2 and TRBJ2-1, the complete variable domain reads EPEVTQTPSHQVTQMGQEVILRCVPISNHLYFYWYRQILGQKVEFLVSFYNNEISEKSEIFDDQFSVERPDGSNFTLKIRSTKLEDSAMYFCASNRDSSYNEQFFGPGTRLTVL.

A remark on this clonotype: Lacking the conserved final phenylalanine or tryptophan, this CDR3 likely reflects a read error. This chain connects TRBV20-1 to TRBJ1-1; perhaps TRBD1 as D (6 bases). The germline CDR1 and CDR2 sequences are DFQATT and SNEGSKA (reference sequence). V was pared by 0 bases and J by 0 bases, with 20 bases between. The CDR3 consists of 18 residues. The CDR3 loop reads CSARDRGRRRGMNTEAFL. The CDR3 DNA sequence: TGCAGTGCTAGAGATCGGGGGCGGAGGCGAGGAATGAACACTGAAGCTTTCCTT.

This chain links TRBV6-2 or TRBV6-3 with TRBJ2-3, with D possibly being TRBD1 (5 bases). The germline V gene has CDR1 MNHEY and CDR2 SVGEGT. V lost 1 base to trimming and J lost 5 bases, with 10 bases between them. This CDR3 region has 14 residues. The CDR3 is CASSYYQGVDTQYF. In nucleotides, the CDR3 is TGTGCCAGCAGTTACTACCAGGGTGTAGATACGCAGTATTTT.

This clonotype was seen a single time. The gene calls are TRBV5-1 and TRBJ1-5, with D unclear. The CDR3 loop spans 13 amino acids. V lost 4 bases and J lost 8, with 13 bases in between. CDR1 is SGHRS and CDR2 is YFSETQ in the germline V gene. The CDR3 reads CASSLSGQEPQHF. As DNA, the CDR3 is TGCGCCAGCAGCCTTTCGGGCCAGGAGCCCCAGCATTTT.

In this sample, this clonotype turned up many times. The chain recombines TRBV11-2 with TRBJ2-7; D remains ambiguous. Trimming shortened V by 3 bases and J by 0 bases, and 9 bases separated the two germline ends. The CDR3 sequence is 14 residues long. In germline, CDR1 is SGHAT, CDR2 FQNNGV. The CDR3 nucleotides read TGTGCCAGCAGCTTTCAGAGGAGCTCCTACGAGCAGTACTTC. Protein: CASSFQRSSYEQYF.

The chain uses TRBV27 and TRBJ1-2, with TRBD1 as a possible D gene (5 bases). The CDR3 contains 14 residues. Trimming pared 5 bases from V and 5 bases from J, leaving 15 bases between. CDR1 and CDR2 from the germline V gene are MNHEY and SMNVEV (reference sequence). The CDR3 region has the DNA TGTGCCAGCAGTGTAGGGACGGCAGAATATGGCTACACCTTC. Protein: CASSVGTAEYGYTF.

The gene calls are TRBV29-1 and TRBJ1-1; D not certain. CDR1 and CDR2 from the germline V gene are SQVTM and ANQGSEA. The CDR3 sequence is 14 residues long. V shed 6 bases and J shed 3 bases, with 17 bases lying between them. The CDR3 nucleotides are TGCAGCGTCGGGGATCTAGGTTTGGACACTGAAGCTTTCTTT. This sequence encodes CSVGDLGLDTEAFF.

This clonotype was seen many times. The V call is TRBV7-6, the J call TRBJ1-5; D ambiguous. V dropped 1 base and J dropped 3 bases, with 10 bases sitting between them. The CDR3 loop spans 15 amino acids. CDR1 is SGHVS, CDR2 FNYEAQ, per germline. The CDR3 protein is CASSLEIGFNQPQHF. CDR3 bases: TGTGCCAGCAGCTTAGAGATCGGGTTCAATCAGCCCCAGCATTTT.

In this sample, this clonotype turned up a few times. CDR3 amino acids: CSAVTRSSYEQYF. The CDR3, as DNA: TGCAGTGCTGTGACTCGGAGCTCCTACGAGCAGTACTTC. The gene calls are TRBV20-1 and TRBJ2-7; D not certain. V gave up 5 bases and J gave up 0 bases, with 11 bases separating them. Germline CDR1 reads DFQATT; CDR2 reads SNEGSKA (reference sequence). The CDR3 extends over 13 amino acids.

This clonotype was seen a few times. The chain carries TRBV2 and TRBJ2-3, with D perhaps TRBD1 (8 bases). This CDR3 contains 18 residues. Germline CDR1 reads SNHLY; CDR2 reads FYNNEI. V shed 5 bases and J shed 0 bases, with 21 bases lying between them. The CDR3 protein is CASSLIPTGGGSTDTQYF. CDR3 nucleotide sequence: TGTGCCAGCAGTTTAATCCCCACAGGGGGGGGTAGCACAGATACGCAGTATTTT.

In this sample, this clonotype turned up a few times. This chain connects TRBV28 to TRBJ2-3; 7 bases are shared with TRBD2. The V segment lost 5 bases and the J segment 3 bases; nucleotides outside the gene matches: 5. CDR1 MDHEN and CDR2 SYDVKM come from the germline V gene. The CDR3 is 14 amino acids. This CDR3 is CASSVRGGTDTQYF. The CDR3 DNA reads TGTGCCAGCAGTGTTAGGGGAGGGACAGATACGCAGTATTTT.

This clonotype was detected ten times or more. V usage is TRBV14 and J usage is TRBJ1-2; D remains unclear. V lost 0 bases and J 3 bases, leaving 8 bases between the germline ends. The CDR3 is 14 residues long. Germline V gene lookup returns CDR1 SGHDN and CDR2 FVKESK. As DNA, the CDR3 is TGTGCCAGCAGCCAAGAGGACGGATACTATGGCTACACCTTC. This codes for CASSQEDGYYGYTF.

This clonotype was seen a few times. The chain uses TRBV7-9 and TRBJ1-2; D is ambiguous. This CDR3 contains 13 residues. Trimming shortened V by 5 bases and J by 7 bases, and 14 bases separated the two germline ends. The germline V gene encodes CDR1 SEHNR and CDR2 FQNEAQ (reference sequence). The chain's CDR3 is CASSTPSSSGYTF. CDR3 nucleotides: TGTGCCAGCAGCACTCCGTCGAGCTCTGGCTACACCTTC.

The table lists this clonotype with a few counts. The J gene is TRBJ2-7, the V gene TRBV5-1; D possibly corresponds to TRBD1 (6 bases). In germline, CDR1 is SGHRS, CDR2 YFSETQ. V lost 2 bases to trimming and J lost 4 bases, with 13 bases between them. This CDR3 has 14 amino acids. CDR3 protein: CASSFTGLDYEQYF. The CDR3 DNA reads TGCGCCAGCAGCTTTACAGGGTTGGATTACGAGCAGTACTTC.

In DNA, the CDR3 is TGTGCCAGCAGCTTAGCCCCGGGACTAGCGGGAGAAGAGACCCAGTACTTC. It specifies CASSLAPGLAGEETQYF. This rearrangement joins TRBV7-2 to TRBJ2-5; 14 bases agree with TRBD2. Per the germline V gene, CDR1 is SGHTA and CDR2 is FQGNSA. CDR3 length: 17 amino acids. V lost 0 bases and J lost 3; bases outside the gene matches: 3.

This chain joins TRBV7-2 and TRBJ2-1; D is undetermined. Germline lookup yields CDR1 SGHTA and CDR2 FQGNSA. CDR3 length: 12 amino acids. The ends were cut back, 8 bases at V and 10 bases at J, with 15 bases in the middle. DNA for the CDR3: TGTGCCAGCGGCCCACCTGGAGTCGAGCAGTTCTTC. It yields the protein CASGPPGVEQFF.

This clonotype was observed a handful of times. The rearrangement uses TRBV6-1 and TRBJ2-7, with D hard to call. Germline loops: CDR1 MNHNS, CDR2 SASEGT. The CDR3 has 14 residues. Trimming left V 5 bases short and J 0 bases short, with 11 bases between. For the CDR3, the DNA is TGTGCCAGCAGTTCTCTAGGCGGCTCCTACGAGCAGTACTTC. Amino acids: CASSSLGGSYEQYF.

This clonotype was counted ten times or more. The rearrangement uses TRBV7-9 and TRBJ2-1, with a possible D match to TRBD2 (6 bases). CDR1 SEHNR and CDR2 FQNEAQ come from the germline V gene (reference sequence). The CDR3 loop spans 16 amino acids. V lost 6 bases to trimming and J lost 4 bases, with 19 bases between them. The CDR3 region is CASSLKLRGTYNEQFF. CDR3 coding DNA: TGTGCCAGCAGTCTCAAACTCCGGGGGACTTACAATGAGCAGTTCTTC.

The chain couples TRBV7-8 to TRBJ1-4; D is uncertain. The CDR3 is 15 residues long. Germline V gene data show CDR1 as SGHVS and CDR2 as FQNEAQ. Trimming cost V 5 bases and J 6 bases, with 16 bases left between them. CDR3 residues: CASSPPETHDEKLFF. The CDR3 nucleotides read TGTGCCAGCAGCCCACCGGAGACACACGATGAAAAACTGTTTTTT.

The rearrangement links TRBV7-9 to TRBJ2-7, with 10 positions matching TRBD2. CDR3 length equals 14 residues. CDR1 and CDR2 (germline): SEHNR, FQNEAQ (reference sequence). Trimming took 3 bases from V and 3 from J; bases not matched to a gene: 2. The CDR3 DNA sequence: TGTGCCAGCAGCTTCGGGACTAGCGTCTACGAGCAGTACTTC. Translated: CASSFGTSVYEQYF. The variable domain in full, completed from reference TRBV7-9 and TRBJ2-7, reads DTGVSQNPRHKITKRGQNVTFRCDPISEHNRLYWYRQTLGQGPEFLTYFQNEAQLEKSRLLSDRFSAERPKGSFSTLEIQRTEQGDSAMYLCASSFGTSVYEQYFGPGTRLTVT.

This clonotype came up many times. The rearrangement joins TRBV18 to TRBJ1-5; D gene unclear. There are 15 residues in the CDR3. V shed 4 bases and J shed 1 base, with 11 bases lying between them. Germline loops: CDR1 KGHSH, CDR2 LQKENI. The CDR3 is CASSRIGDSNQPQHF. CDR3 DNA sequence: TGTGCCAGCTCACGAATCGGCGACAGCAATCAGCCCCAGCATTTT. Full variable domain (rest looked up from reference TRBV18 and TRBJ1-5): NAGVMQNPRHLVRRRGQEARLRCSPMKGHSHVYWYRQLPEEGLKFMVYLQKENIIDESGMPKERFSAEFPKEGPSILRIQQVVRGDSAAYFCASSRIGDSNQPQHFGDGTRLSIL.